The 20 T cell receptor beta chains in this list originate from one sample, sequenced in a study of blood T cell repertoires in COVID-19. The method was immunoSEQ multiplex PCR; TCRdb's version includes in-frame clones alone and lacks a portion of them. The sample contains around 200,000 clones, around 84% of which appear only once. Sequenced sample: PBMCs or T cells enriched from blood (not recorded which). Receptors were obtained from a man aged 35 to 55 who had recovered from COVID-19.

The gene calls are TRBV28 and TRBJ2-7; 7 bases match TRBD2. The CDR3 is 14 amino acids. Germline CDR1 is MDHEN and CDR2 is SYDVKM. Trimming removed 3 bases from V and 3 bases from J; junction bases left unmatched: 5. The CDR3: CASSFPGTNYEQYF. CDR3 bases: TGTGCCAGCAGTTTTCCCGGGACTAACTACGAGCAGTACTTC.

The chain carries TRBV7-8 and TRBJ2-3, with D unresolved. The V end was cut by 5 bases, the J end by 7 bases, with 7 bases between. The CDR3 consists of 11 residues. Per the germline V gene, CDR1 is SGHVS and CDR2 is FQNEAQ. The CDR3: CASSLRYTQYF. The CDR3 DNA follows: TGTGCCAGCAGCCTTCGGTATACGCAGTATTTT.

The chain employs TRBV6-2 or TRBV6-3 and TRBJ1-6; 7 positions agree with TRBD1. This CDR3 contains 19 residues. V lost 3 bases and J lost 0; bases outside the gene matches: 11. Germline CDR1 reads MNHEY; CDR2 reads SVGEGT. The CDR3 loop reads CASSYSRTGPSSYNSPLHF. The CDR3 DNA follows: TGTGCCAGCAGTTATTCAAGGACAGGTCCGAGCTCCTATAATTCACCCCTCCACTTT.

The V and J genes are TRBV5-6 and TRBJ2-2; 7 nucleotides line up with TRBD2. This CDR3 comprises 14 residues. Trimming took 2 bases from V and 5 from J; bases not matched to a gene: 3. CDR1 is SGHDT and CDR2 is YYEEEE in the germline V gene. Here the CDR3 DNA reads TGTGCCAGCAGCTTAGCACTAGCGACCGGGGAGCTGTTTTTT. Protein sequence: CASSLALATGELFF.

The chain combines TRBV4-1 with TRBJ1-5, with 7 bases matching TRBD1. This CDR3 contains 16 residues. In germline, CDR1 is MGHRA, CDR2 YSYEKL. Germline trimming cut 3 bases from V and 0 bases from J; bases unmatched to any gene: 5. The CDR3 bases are TGCGCCAGCAGCCAGGCGGGACAGTATAGCAATCAGCCCCAGCATTTT. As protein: CASSQAGQYSNQPQHF.

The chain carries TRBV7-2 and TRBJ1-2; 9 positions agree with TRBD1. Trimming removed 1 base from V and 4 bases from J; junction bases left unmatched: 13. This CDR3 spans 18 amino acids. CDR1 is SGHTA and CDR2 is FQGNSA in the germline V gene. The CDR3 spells CASSLVVGTGPFGYGYTF. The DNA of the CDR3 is TGTGCCAGCAGCTTAGTAGTAGGGACAGGGCCCTTTGGCTATGGCTACACCTTC.

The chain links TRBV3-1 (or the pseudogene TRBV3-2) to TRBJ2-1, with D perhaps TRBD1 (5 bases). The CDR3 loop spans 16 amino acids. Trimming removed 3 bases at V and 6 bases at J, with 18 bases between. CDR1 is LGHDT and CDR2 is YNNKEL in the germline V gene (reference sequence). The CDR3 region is CASSHRHLNRGNEQFF. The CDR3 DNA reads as TGTGCCAGCAGCCACCGGCACCTGAATAGGGGCAATGAGCAGTTCTTC.

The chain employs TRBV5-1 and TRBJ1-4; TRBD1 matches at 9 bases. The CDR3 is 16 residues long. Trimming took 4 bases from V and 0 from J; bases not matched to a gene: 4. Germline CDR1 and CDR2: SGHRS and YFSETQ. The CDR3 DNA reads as TGCGCCAGCAGCCGCCGGACAGGGGCAACTAATGAAAAACTGTTTTTT. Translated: CASSRRTGATNEKLFF. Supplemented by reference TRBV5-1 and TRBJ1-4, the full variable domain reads KAGVTQTPRYLIKTRGQQVTLSCSPISGHRSVSWYQQTPGQGLQFLFEYFSETQRNKGNFPGRFSGRQFSNSRSEMNVSTLELGDSALYLCASSRRTGATNEKLFFGSGTQLSVL.

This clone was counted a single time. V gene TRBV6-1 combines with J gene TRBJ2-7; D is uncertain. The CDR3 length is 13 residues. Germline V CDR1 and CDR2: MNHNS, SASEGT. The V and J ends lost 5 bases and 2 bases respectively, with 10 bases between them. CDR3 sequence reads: CASSTLSPYEQYF. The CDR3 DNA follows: TGTGCCAGCAGTACGTTGAGTCCCTACGAGCAGTACTTC.

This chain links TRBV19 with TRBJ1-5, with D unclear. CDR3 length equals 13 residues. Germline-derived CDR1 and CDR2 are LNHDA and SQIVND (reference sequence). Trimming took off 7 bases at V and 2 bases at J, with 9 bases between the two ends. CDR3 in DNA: TGTGCCAGTAAAAATTCTGGCAATCAGCCCCAGCATTTT. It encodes CASKNSGNQPQHF.

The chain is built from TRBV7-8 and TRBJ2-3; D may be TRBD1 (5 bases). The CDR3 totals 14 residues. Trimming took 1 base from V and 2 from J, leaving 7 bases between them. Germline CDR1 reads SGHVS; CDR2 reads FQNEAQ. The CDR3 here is CASSLEGYTDTQYF. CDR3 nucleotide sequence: TGTGCCAGCAGCTTAGAGGGGTACACAGATACGCAGTATTTT.

CDR3 sequence (DNA): TGTGCCAGCAAGAACTCGGGAGCGGGCGAGCAGTACTTC. It codes for CASKNSGAGEQYF. The J gene is TRBJ2-7, the V gene TRBV27; tentative D call: TRBD2 (6 bases). The germline V gene has CDR1 MNHEY and CDR2 SMNVEV (reference sequence). Trimming cost V 7 bases and J 6 bases, with 16 bases left between them. This CDR3 region has 13 residues.

CDR3 DNA: TGTGCCAGCAAGCCCGGGACAGGGGGCCCTAGCGGGAGGGACGAGCAGTACTTC. Its translation: CASKPGTGGPSGRDEQYF. The V call is TRBV9, the J call TRBJ2-7; the D call may be TRBD1 or TRBD2 (12 bases each). Trimming stripped 6 bases from V and 5 bases from J, with 30 bases between. This CDR3 spans 18 amino acids. From germline, CDR1 is SGDLS and CDR2 YYNGEE.

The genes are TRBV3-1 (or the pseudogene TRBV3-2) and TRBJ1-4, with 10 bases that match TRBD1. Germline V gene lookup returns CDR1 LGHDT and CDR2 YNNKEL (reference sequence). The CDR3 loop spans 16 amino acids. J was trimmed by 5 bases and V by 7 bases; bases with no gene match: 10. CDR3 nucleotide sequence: TGTGCCAGCATAGGGCTTCGGGACAGGGGAAATGAAAAACTGTTTTTT. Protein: CASIGLRDRGNEKLFF.

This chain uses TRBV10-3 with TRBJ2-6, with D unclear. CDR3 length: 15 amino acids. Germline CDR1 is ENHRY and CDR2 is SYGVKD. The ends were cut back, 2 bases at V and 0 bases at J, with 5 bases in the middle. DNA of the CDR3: TGTGCCATCAGTGAGGTGGCCTCTGGGGCCAACGTCCTGACTTTC. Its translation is CAISEVASGANVLTF.

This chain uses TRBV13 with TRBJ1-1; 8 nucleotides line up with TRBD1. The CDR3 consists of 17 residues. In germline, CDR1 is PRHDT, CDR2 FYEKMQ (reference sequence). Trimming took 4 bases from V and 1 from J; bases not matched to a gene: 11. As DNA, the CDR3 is TGTGCCAGCAGCTCATATTCAGGGGGCAAGGAGAACACTGAAGCTTTCTTT. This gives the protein CASSSYSGGKENTEAFF.

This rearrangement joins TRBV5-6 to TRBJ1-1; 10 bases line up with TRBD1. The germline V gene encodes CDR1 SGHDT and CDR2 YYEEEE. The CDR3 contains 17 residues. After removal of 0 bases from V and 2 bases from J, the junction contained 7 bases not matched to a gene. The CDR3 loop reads CASSLGQGAIRNTEAFF. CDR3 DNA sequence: TGTGCCAGCAGCTTGGGACAGGGGGCAATTCGCAACACTGAAGCTTTCTTT.

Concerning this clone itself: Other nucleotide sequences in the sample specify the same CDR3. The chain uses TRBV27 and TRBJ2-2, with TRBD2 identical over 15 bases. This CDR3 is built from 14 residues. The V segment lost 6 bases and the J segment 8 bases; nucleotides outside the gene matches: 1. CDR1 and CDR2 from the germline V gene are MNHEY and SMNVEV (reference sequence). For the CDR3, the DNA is TGTGCCAGCAGGGGACTAGCGGGAGGAGGGGAGCTGTTTTTT. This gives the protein CASRGLAGGGELFF.

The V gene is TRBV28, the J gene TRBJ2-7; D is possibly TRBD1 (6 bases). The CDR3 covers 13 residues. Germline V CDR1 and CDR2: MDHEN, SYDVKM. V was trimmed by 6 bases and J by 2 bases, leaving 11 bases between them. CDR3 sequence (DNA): TGTGCCAGCAGGCGACAGGTAACCTACGAGCAGTACTTC. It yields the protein CASRRQVTYEQYF.

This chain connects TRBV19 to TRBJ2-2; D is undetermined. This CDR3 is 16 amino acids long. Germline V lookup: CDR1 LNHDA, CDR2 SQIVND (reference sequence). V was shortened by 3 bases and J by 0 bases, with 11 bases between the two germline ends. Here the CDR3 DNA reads TGTGCCAGTAGTATCACAGCCCCAGCGAACACCGGGGAGCTGTTTTTT. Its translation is CASSITAPANTGELFF. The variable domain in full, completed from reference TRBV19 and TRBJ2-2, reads DGGITQSPKYLFRKEGQNVTLSCEQNLNHDAMYWYRQDPGQGLRLIYYSQIVNDFQKGDIAEGYSVSREKKESFPLTVTSAQKNPTAFYLCASSITAPANTGELFFGEGSRLTVL.